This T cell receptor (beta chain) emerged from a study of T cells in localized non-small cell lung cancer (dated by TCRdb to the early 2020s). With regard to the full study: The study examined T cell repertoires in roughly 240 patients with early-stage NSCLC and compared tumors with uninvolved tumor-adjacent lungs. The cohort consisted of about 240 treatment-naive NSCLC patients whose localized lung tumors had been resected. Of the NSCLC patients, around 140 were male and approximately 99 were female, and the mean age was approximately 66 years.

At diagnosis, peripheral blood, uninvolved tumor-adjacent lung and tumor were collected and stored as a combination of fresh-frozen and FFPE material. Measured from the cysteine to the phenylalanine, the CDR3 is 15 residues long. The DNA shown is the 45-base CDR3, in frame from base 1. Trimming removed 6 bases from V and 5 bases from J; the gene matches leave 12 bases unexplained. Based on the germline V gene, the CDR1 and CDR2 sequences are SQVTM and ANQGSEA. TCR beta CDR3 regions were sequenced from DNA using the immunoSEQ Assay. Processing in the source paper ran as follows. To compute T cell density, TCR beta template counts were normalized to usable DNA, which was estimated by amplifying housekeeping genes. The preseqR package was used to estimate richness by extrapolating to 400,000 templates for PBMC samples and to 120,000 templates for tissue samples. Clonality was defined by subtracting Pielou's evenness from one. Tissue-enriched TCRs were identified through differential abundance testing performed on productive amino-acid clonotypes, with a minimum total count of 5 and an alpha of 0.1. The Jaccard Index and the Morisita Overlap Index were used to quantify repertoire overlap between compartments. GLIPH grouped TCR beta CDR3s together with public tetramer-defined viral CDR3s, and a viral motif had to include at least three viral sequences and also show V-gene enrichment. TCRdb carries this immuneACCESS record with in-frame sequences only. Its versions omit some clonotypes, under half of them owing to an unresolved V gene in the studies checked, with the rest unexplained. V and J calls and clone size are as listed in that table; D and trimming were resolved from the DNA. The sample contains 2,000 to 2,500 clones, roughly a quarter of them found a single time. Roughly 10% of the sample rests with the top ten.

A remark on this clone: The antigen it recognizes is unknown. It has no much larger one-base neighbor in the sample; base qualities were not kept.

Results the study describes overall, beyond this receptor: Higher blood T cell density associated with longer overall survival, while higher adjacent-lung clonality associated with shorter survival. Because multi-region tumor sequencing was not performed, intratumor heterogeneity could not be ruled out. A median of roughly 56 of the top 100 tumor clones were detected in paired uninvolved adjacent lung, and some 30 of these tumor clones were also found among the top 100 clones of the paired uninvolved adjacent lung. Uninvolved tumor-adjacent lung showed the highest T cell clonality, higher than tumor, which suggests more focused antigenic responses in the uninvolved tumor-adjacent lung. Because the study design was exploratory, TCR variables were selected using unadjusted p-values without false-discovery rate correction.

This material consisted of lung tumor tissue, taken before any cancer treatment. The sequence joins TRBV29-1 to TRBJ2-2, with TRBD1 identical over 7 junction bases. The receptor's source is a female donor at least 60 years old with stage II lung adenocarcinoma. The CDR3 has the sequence CSVKLPGQRTGELFF. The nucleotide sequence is TGCAGCGTCAAACTACCGGGACAGAGAACCGGGGAGCTGTTTTTT.